Below, 22 T cell receptor beta chains from the same sample are listed, as sequenced in a study of cytomegalovirus exposure and HLA in healthy donors. Use of 60 Vbeta and 13 Jbeta primers characterized the PCR. Assay used: immunoSEQ multiplex PCR; TCRdb lists only in-frame clones, some missing. The sample has under 75,000 clones, 74% seen once. The sequencing sample was made of PBMCs. These receptors came from a human donor in good health.

J is TRBJ1-1 and V is TRBV5-1, with D tentatively TRBD1 (6 bases). The V end lost 4 bases, the J end lost 1 base, and 14 bases lay between the germline ends. Per the germline V gene, CDR1 is SGHRS and CDR2 is YFSETQ. The CDR3 contains 15 residues. This chain's CDR3 is CASSNALGANTEAFF. The CDR3 DNA reads TGCGCCAGCAGCAACGCCTTGGGGGCGAACACTGAAGCTTTCTTT.

The genes are TRBV9 and TRBJ2-5; D is ambiguous. V gave up 4 bases and J gave up 2 bases, with 9 bases separating them. This CDR3 region has 13 residues. Germline CDR1 reads SGDLS; CDR2 reads YYNGEE. The chain's CDR3 is CASSPGVQETQYF. The CDR3 nucleotides read TGTGCCAGCAGCCCGGGTGTACAAGAGACCCAGTACTTC.

This chain links TRBV30 with TRBJ1-2, with 9 bases fitting TRBD1. CDR1 is GTSNPN, CDR2 SVGIG, per germline (reference sequence). The CDR3 spans 12 residues. J gave up 2 bases and V 5 bases, and 0 bases lay outside the gene matches. In DNA form, the CDR3 reads TGTGCCTGGGGGACAGGGAACTATGGCTACACCTTC. This translates into CAWGTGNYGYTF.

This clone has only a few counts. J is TRBJ1-1 and V is TRBV7-8; no clear D. The CDR3 is 14 amino acids. Germline CDR1 and CDR2: SGHVS and FQNEAQ. V was trimmed by 5 bases and J by 1 base, leaving 11 bases between them. The CDR3 DNA reads as TGTGCCAGCAGCCTAGGCGGGAAGAACACTGAAGCTTTCTTT. It is translated as CASSLGGKNTEAFF.

The chain is built from TRBV5-1 and TRBJ2-3; TRBD2 aligns across 11 bases. The V segment lost 3 bases and the J segment 2 bases; nucleotides outside the gene matches: 14. Looked up from germline, CDR1 is SGHRS and CDR2 is YFSETQ. The CDR3 has 19 amino acids. The CDR3 nucleotides are TGCGCCAGCAGCTCCTCTCCGACTAGCGGGGCCACGACCACAGATACGCAGTATTTT. It codes for CASSSSPTSGATTTDTQYF.

The chain combines TRBV7-8 with TRBJ1-1; the D is unclear. Trimming stripped 6 bases from V and 0 bases from J, with 14 bases between. Per germline, CDR1 SGHVS and CDR2 FQNEAQ. This CDR3 has 15 amino acids. In nucleotides, the CDR3 is TGTGCCAGCAGGTTGGAGGGCCTCATGAACACTGAAGCTTTCTTT. Protein sequence: CASRLEGLMNTEAFF. Drawing the rest from reference TRBV7-8 and TRBJ1-1, the complete variable domain is GAGVSQSPRYKVAKRGQDVALRCDPISGHVSLFWYQQALGQGPEFLTYFQNEAQLDKSGLPSDRFFAERPEGSVSTLKIQRTQQEDSAVYLCASRLEGLMNTEAFFGQGTRLTVV.

This clone was seen a handful of times. The chain has TRBV2 and TRBJ1-1; D possibly corresponds to TRBD1 (6 bases). This CDR3 contains 14 residues. The germline CDR1 and CDR2 sequences are SNHLY and FYNNEI. Trimming shortened V by 2 bases and J by 9 bases, and 16 bases separated the two germline ends. The CDR3 here is CASSEYVGQGKAFF. DNA for the CDR3: TGTGCCAGCAGTGAATATGTAGGGCAGGGGAAAGCTTTCTTT.

J is TRBJ2-7 and V is TRBV30, with 9 positions matching TRBD2. With V trimmed by 2 bases and J by 3 bases, 8 bases remained unmatched. Looked up from germline, CDR1 is GTSNPN and CDR2 is SVGIG (reference sequence). The CDR3 totals 15 residues. Written as DNA, the CDR3 is TGTGCCTGGAGTTCATCTAGCGGGGCCTACTACGAGCAGTACTTC. This gives the protein CAWSSSSGAYYEQYF. Filled out from reference TRBV30 and TRBJ2-7, the complete variable domain reads SQTIHQWPATLVQPVGSPLSLECTVEGTSNPNLYWYRQAAGRGLQLLFYSVGIGQISSEVPQNLSASRPQDRQFILSSKKLLLSDSGFYLCAWSSSSGAYYEQYFGPGTRLTVT.

The chain links TRBV7-7 to TRBJ2-1; 8 bases match TRBD1. The germline CDR1 and CDR2 sequences are SSHAT and FNYEAQ (reference sequence). This CDR3 comprises 16 residues. J lost 0 bases, V lost 1 base, and 2 bases had no gene match. CDR3 amino acids: CASSLGQGNSYNEQFF. For the CDR3, the DNA is TGTGCCAGCAGCTTAGGACAGGGGAACTCCTACAATGAGCAGTTCTTC.

There are a few counts of this clone. This chain uses TRBV2 with TRBJ1-1; no clear D gene. CDR3 size: 12 residues. Trimming removed 6 bases at V and 5 bases at J, with 10 bases between. Germline assignment: CDR1 SNHLY and CDR2 FYNNEI. CDR3 region: CASRFGRTEAFF. CDR3 nucleotides: TGTGCCAGCAGGTTTGGGAGAACTGAAGCTTTCTTT.

The chain uses TRBV11-2 and TRBJ1-5; D is unresolved. The length of the CDR3 is 13 residues. Per germline, CDR1 SGHAT and CDR2 FQNNGV. The ends were cut back, 2 bases at V and 4 bases at J, with 6 bases in the middle. The CDR3 DNA reads as TGTGCCAGCAGCTTATCCAGAAATCAGCCCCAGCATTTT. Encoded protein: CASSLSRNQPQHF.

The CDR3: CAWSTGQGWTEAFF. In DNA, the CDR3 is TGTGCCTGGAGTACCGGACAGGGGTGGACTGAAGCTTTCTTT. The chain carries TRBV30 and TRBJ1-1; TRBD1 aligns across 9 bases. With 2 bases clipped from V and 5 bases from J, the junction kept 6 bases outside the gene matches. The CDR3 is 14 amino acids. Germline CDR1 and CDR2: GTSNPN and SVGIG (reference sequence).

The gene calls are TRBV4-1 and TRBJ1-1; weak D call: TRBD1 (6 bases). CDR3 size: 19 residues. Germline CDR1 and CDR2: MGHRA and YSYEKL. V lost 1 base and J 6 bases, leaving 27 bases between the germline ends. The CDR3 DNA is TGCGCCAGCAGCCAAGTCACGGGGACACCTCAACCCCGGGTCGCTGAAGCTTTCTTT. Amino acid sequence: CASSQVTGTPQPRVAEAFF.

This chain uses TRBV6-6 with TRBJ2-1; 12 nucleotides match TRBD2. Germline assignment: CDR1 MNHNY and CDR2 SVGAGI (reference sequence). This CDR3 has 15 amino acids. The trim removed 4 bases at V and 6 bases at J, leaving 4 bases unmatched. The CDR3 is CASSLLAGGVNEQFF. The CDR3 DNA is TGTGCCAGCAGTTTACTAGCGGGAGGAGTCAATGAGCAGTTCTTC.

V usage is TRBV30 and J usage is TRBJ2-7; 11 nucleotides match TRBD1. This CDR3 is 13 amino acids long. V gave up 6 bases and J gave up 5 bases; unmatched junction bases: 6. The V gene's germline CDR1 is GTSNPN and CDR2 SVGIG (reference sequence). The CDR3 sequence: CACERDRGDEQYF. DNA of the CDR3: TGTGCCTGCGAACGGGACAGGGGGGACGAGCAGTACTTC.

This clone was counted a few times. As DNA, the CDR3 is TGTGCCAGCAGCCCAGCAGGGACGGGGGGTACGACTGAAGCTTTCTTT. This gives the protein CASSPAGTGGTTEAFF. V and J are TRBV5-4 and TRBJ1-1, with a possible D match to TRBD1 (5 bases). Germline-derived CDR1 and CDR2 are SGHNT and YYREEE (reference sequence). The CDR3 covers 16 residues. The ends were cut back, 4 bases at V and 5 bases at J, with 21 bases in the middle.

This clone was counted a few times. This chain's CDR3 is CASSLNQRNTEAFF. The CDR3 nucleotides read TGTGCCAGCAGCTTGAACCAGCGAAACACTGAAGCTTTCTTT. The chain recombines TRBV5-4 with TRBJ1-1, with D hard to call. Germline loops: CDR1 SGHNT, CDR2 YYREEE (reference sequence). Trimming pared 1 base from V and 2 bases from J, leaving 9 bases between. CDR3 length: 14 residues.

This clone has just a few counts. The chain joins TRBV5-4 to TRBJ2-3, with 10 nucleotides matching TRBD2. CDR3 length: 16 amino acids. J was trimmed by 0 bases and V by 4 bases; bases with no gene match: 5. The germline V gene has CDR1 SGHNT and CDR2 YYREEE (reference sequence). CDR3 bases: TGTGCCAGCAGCCGGACTAGCGGTATGAGCACAGATACGCAGTATTTT. This encodes CASSRTSGMSTDTQYF.

V gene TRBV27 combines with J gene TRBJ2-1; 9 bases are shared with TRBD2. J was trimmed by 8 bases and V by 5 bases; bases with no gene match: 10. The CDR3 loop spans 15 amino acids. The germline gives CDR1 MNHEY, CDR2 SMNVEV (reference sequence). In nucleotides, the CDR3 is TGTGCCAGCAGTCCCTTGGCGGGAGGGGTCGATGAGCAGTTCTTC. Translating it yields CASSPLAGGVDEQFF.

This clone was counted only a few times. The DNA of the CDR3 is TGCAGCATAATTCAGGGTGACGCTAACTATGGCTACACCTTC. It encodes CSIIQGDANYGYTF. This sequence joins TRBV29-1 and TRBJ1-2; a possible D gene is TRBD1 (5 bases). V lost 8 bases to trimming and J lost 0 bases, with 16 bases between them. CDR3 length equals 14 residues. Germline V gene data show CDR1 as SQVTM and CDR2 as ANQGSEA.

The chain combines TRBV28 with TRBJ1-2, with unresolved D. V was pared by 3 bases and J by 4 bases, with 6 bases between. The CDR3 has 12 amino acids. The V gene's germline CDR1 is MDHEN and CDR2 SYDVKM. CDR3 sequence (DNA): TGTGCCAGCAGTTTGCTAGGCTATGGCTACACCTTC. Protein: CASSLLGYGYTF.

This clone was detected only a few times. The rearrangement links TRBV6-1 to TRBJ1-5; 8 bases agree with TRBD1. Germline trimming cut 6 bases from V and 6 bases from J; bases unmatched to any gene: 4. Germline V gene lookup returns CDR1 MNHNS and CDR2 SASEGT. The CDR3 spans 13 residues. CDR3 loop: CASRTGVRQPQHF. The CDR3 bases are TGTGCCAGCAGGACAGGGGTTCGTCAGCCCCAGCATTTT.